The 4 T cell receptor beta chains below were found in one sample sequenced in a study of cytomegalovirus exposure and HLA in healthy donors. This PCR relied on a set of 60 Vbeta primers and 13 Jbeta primers. Data came from immunoSEQ multiplex PCR; TCRdb stores just in-frame clones and leaves some out. The sample yields over 100,000 clones, of which the top ten take up roughly 1.7%. Sample: PBMCs. The receptors here all came from a man aged 18 to 30 in good health and CMV-seronegative.

The rearrangement joins TRBV30 to TRBJ1-2, with TRBD1 identical over 9 bases. The CDR3 contains 14 residues. V trimming: 2 bases; J trimming: 5 bases; junction bases outside the gene matches: 6. CDR1 and CDR2 from the germline V gene are GTSNPN and SVGIG (reference sequence). The CDR3 protein is CAWSPAGQGYGYTF. For the CDR3, the DNA is TGTGCCTGGAGTCCTGCGGGACAGGGTTATGGCTACACCTTC.

The gene calls are TRBV21-1 and TRBJ2-7; the table's D call, TRBD1, was not checked against the DNA. TRBV21-1 constitutes a pseudogene. The CDR3 runs 14 residues. The CDR3 DNA follows: TGTGCCAGCAGGGGGACAGGGAGGAAATACGAGCAGTACTTC. As protein: CASRGTGRKYEQYF.

The V call is TRBV27, the J call TRBJ1-2, with a tentative D call TRBD1 (6 bases). CDR3 length: 15 residues. Trimming pared 2 bases from V and 7 bases from J, leaving 17 bases between. Germline V lookup: CDR1 MNHEY, CDR2 SMNVEV (reference sequence). The chain's CDR3 is CASSLAARGSVGYTF. The CDR3 bases are TGTGCCAGCAGTTTAGCGGCCAGGGGTTCCGTTGGCTACACCTTC.

Notes on this clone: The identical CDR3 is also encoded by other nucleotide sequences in the sample. This chain connects TRBV6-5 to TRBJ2-7; tentatively, D is TRBD2 (5 bases). This CDR3 region has 14 residues. CDR1 and CDR2 (germline): MNHEY, SVGAGI. V was clipped by 7 bases and J by 6 bases, with 19 bases between them. The CDR3 here is CASTLGAGDLEQYF. DNA of the CDR3: TGTGCCAGCACCCTGGGAGCCGGAGACCTCGAGCAGTACTTC.